These 16 T cell receptor beta chains were all obtained from the same sample, sequenced in a study of tumor and adjacent non-tumor tissue in lung cancer. Three rounds of nested PCR, following a modified ARM-PCR protocol, produced the TCRbeta library. MiXCR was run by TCRdb on the multiplex PCR reads, yielding one entry per CDR3 protein. Of about 76,000 distinct CDR3 sequences listed, approximately 71% were seen once; the top ten hold around 12%. This sample's RNA came from whole unsorted tissue. Material for sequencing was lung tumor tissue. The source of these receptors is a woman between 70 and 85 years old with non-small cell lung cancer.

In regard to this clonotype: A junction end diverges from the germline sequence, so it may reflect a read error. The chain employs TRBV12-3 or TRBV12-4 and TRBJ1-2; D not resolved. The CDR3 consists of 11 residues. CDR3 sequence (DNA): TGTACCAGCAGTTTATTTGGTGGTTACACCTTC. It yields the protein CTSSLFGGYTF.

Comment on this clonotype: A much more abundant neighbour one base away suggests this may be a read error. The CDR3 end shows no conserved phenylalanine or tryptophan, and so a read error is likely. This chain joins TRBV5-6 and TRBJ2-1; 12 bases match TRBD2. CDR1 SGHDT and CDR2 YYEEEE come from the germline V gene. Trimming took 3 bases from V and 6 from J; bases not matched to a gene: 4. CDR3 length equals 15 residues. The CDR3 region has the DNA TGTGCCAGCAGCTGGCTAGCGGGAGGGCCCAATGAGCAGTTCTTA. This sequence encodes CASSWLAGGPNEQFL.

The CDR3 here is CACNWYQRKASYGYTF. CDR3 DNA: TGTGCCTGCAATTGGTATCAGCGTAAAGCCTCCTATGGCTACACCTTC. This chain connects TRBV6-6 to TRBJ1-2; D is unclear. V gave up 11 bases and J gave up 4 bases, with 26 bases separating them. This CDR3 is 16 amino acids long. Germline V CDR1 and CDR2: MNHNY, SVGAGI (reference sequence).

A note on this clonotype: Germline and junction disagree at one end, which may indicate a read error. The V gene is TRBV6-2 or TRBV6-3, the J gene TRBJ1-5; D not certain. The length of the CDR3 is 15 residues. CDR1 and CDR2 from the germline V gene are MNHEY and SVGEGT. CDR3 region: CVSSKVCRSNQPQHF. The CDR3 region has the DNA TGTGTCAGCAGCAAAGTCTGCAGAAGCAATCAGCCTCAGCATTTT.

To note about this clonotype: One junction end does not reproduce the germline sequence, and a read error may be involved. The rearrangement uses TRBV4-1 and TRBJ1-5, with D perhaps TRBD1 (5 bases). This CDR3 has 15 amino acids. In germline, CDR1 is MGHRA, CDR2 YSYEKL. CDR3 sequence: CASSQADREGQPQRF. CDR3 DNA: TGCGCCAGCAGCCAGGCAGACAGAGAAGGTCAGCCCCAGCGTTTT.

The chain couples TRBV11-2 to TRBJ2-1, with 9 bases aligning to TRBD2. With V trimmed by 5 bases and J by 4 bases, 12 bases remained unmatched. In germline, CDR1 is SGHAT, CDR2 FQNNGV. CDR3 length: 17 residues. Here the CDR3 DNA reads TGTGCCAGCAGCCCGACTCAGCGGGAGGACCTTTACAATGAGCAGTTCTTC. This codes for CASSPTQREDLYNEQFF. Supplemented by reference TRBV11-2 and TRBJ2-1, the full variable domain reads EAGVAQSPRYKIIEKRQSVAFWCNPISGHATLYWYQQILGQGPKLLIQFQNNGVVDDSQLPKDRFSAERLKGVDSTLKIQPAKLEDSAVYLCASSPTQREDLYNEQFFGPGTRLTVL.

This clonotype was picked up a small number of times. One end of the junction fails to match germline, which may point to a read error. The V call is TRBV11-3, the J call TRBJ2-1, with 11 positions matching TRBD1. Germline V lookup: CDR1 SGHNT, CDR2 YENEEA. The CDR3 totals 18 residues. This chain's CDR3 is CASSYGTGGLAKGNEQFF. The DNA for the CDR3 is TGTGCCAGTAGCTACGGGACAGGGGGGCTAGCGAAGGGGAATGAGCAGTTCTTC.

The J gene is TRBJ2-3, the V gene TRBV11-2; D is unresolved. The V gene's germline CDR1 is SGHAT and CDR2 FQNNGV. Trimming pared 7 bases from V and 2 bases from J, leaving 4 bases between. There are 11 residues in the CDR3. CDR3 loop: CASTYTDTQYF. Here the CDR3 DNA reads TGTGCCAGCACCTACACAGATACGCAGTATTTT.

The V call is TRBV28, the J call TRBJ1-5; no reliable D call. The DNA end is more similar to TRBJ2-3, so the J call may be wrong. Germline CDR1 MDHEN, CDR2 SYDVKM. The CDR3 spans 12 residues. This chain's CDR3 is CAGKRSNQPQYF. The CDR3 nucleotides read TGTGCCGGCAAGAGGAGCAATCAGCCCCAGTATTTT.

Points on this clonotype: One junction end disagrees with the germline gene, perhaps due to a read error. V usage is TRBV4-2 and J usage is TRBJ2-3; possibly TRBD1 or TRBD2 for D (5 bases each). The length of the CDR3 is 16 residues. The germline V gene encodes CDR1 LGHNA and CDR2 YNFKEQ. The CDR3 protein is CASSLTGSSNTGTQYF. CDR3 nucleotides: TGTGCCAGCAGCCTTACGGGGAGTTCTAACACAGGTACGCAGTATTTT.

About this clonotype itself: The junction and the germline gene differ at one end; a read error may be behind it. The chain has TRBV5-1 and TRBJ2-2, with TRBD2 matching over 8 bases. The CDR3 loop spans 17 amino acids. The V gene's germline CDR1 is SGHRS and CDR2 YFSETQ. The DNA for the CDR3 is TGCGCCAGCAGCATAGGACTAGCAGCTAAAAACACCTGGGAGCTGTTTTTT. Its translation is CASSIGLAAKNTWELFF.

For this clonotype: The junction differs from germline at one of its ends, possibly a read error. V is TRBV6-1 and J is TRBJ2-2; a possible D gene is TRBD2 (5 bases). There are 14 residues in the CDR3. Germline CDR1 MNHNS, CDR2 SASEGT. The CDR3 reads CVISLQANTGELFF. DNA of the CDR3: TGTGTCATCTCCCTCCAGGCCAACACCGGGGAACTGTTTTTT.

This chain uses TRBV4-2 with TRBJ2-5; D is undetermined. Germline V CDR1 and CDR2: LGHNA, YNFKEQ. The ends were cut back, 0 bases at V and 1 base at J, with 6 bases in the middle. CDR3 size: 14 residues. CDR3 bases: TGTGCCAGCAGCCAAGAACGGCTCCAAGAGACCCAGTACTTC. Its protein product is CASSQERLQETQYF.

The CDR3 bases are TGTGCCAGCAGCACCAGGACTAGCAGTACTCCTCCCCAGTACTTC. It translates to CASSTRTSSTPPQYF. The gene calls are TRBV5-4 and TRBJ2-5; TRBD2 matches 8 bases. CDR1 is SGHNT, CDR2 YYREEE, per germline (reference sequence). The CDR3 totals 15 residues. The V gene end was trimmed by 4 bases and the J gene end by 9 bases; junction bases not matched to a gene: 14.

This clonotype was counted at least ten times. The CDR3 loop is CASSLGGLAYEQYF. As DNA, the CDR3 is TGCGCCAGCAGCTTGGGGGGACTGGCCTACGAGCAGTACTTC. The V gene is TRBV5-1, the J gene TRBJ2-7; possibly TRBD2 for D (6 bases). Trimming stripped 0 bases from V and 2 bases from J, with 9 bases between. This CDR3 is 14 amino acids long. Germline V lookup: CDR1 SGHRS, CDR2 YFSETQ. Looking up the rest from reference TRBV5-1 and TRBJ2-7 gives the full variable domain: KAGVTQTPRYLIKTRGQQVTLSCSPISGHRSVSWYQQTPGQGLQFLFEYFSETQRNKGNFPGRFSGRQFSNSRSEMNVSTLELGDSALYLCASSLGGLAYEQYFGPGTRLTVT.

About this clonotype: This likely comes from a read error, as the CDR3 has no conserved phenylalanine or tryptophan at its end. CDR3 residues: CATSDTGQNQPQHL. Here the CDR3 DNA reads TGTGCCACCAGTGACACAGGACAGAATCAGCCCCAGCATCTT. The genes are TRBV24-1 and TRBJ1-5; tentative D call: TRBD1 (6 bases). The V end lost 4 bases, the J end lost 4 bases, and 10 bases lay between the germline ends. Per germline, CDR1 KGHDR and CDR2 SFDVKD. The CDR3 is 14 residues long.